This entry is about one TCR beta chain. Measured with immunoSEQ multiplex PCR; TCRdb has only the in-frame clones, and not every one. This repertoire shows 200,000 or so clones, around four fifths found once; its top ten account for about 10%. This sample was included in a study of blood T cell repertoires in COVID-19. About the study: Samples came from the United States, Italy and Spain, spanning acute and convalescent COVID-19.

The sequence was obtained from an elderly woman with COVID-19, enrolled during active disease. The sequenced material came from peripheral blood.

This CDR3 reads CSASSAGGNQPQHF. The CDR3 DNA follows: TGCAGTGCTAGTTCGGCGGGTGGTAATCAGCCCCAGCATTTT. The rearrangement links TRBV20-1 to TRBJ1-5, with D hard to call. Germline CDR1 and CDR2: DFQATT and SNEGSKA (reference sequence). With 3 bases removed from V and 4 bases from J, the gap between germline ends came to 13 bases. The CDR3 totals 14 residues.